This T cell receptor (beta chain) stems from a study of OX40 agonist ivuxolimab in advanced cancers. The wider study: Ivuxolimab doses were 0.01, 0.1, 0.3, 1.5, 3 or 10 mg/kg every 2 weeks. The mean age was roughly 60 years, ranging from 23 to 79, with under 90% of participants male. Findings and caveats of the study: More expanded clones were seen, on average, in CD8+ T cells than in CD4+.

Repertoires were generated with immunoSEQ multiplex PCR, while TCRdb's copy carries only in-frame clones and drops some. Of 50,000 to 70,000 clones listed, 84% were seen once; the top ten hold 0.55% to 0.65%. From germline, CDR1 is LNHNV and CDR2 YYDKDF (reference sequence). The V gene lost 0 bases and the J gene lost 5 bases, with 13 bases spanning the gap. The CDR3 length is 15 residues. With respect to this clone: As yet, its antigen is unknown.

The specimen comprised CD4+ or CD8+ T cells sorted from blood, sampled in a trial of the OX40 agonist ivuxolimab. The receptor was isolated from an adult with an advanced solid tumor such as melanoma, head and neck, liver or kidney cancer. V usage is TRBV15 and J usage is TRBJ1-1; tentatively, D is TRBD1 (5 bases). The CDR3 reads CATSRDTGGGTEAFF. In DNA, the CDR3 is TGTGCCACCAGCAGAGATACCGGGGGAGGGACTGAAGCTTTCTTT.